This T cell receptor beta chain was sequenced in a study of yellow fever vaccine responses in identical twins. On this clonotype: What it binds is not known.

TCRdb called the RT-PCR reads again in MiXCR, with one record for every CDR3 protein. The sample lists thousands of distinct CDR3 sequences, approximately 82% occurring once. V dropped 5 bases and J dropped 2 bases, with 9 bases sitting between them. CDR1 and CDR2 from the germline V gene are LGHDT and YNNKEL (reference sequence). The CDR3 sequence is 14 residues long. The study's findings and limits: On the reported evidence, twins' vaccine T cell responses seemed partly convergent and partly personalized.

The chain employs TRBV3-1 and TRBJ2-2; the D call may be TRBD1 or TRBD2 (5 bases each). This receptor was obtained from a woman aged 18-30 years who received the yellow fever vaccine. The specimen was T cells from blood (PBMCs), unsorted or a sorted subset (not recorded which), collected before or after yellow fever vaccination (not recorded which). This CDR3 reads CASSWDPNTGELFF. The CDR3, as DNA: TGTGCCAGCAGCTGGGACCCCAACACCGGGGAGCTGTTTTTT.